These 7 T cell receptor beta chains originate from one sample sequenced in a study of blood T cell repertoires in COVID-19 (dated by TCRdb to 2019 to 2021). The library relied on the immunoSEQ multiplex PCR assay. TCRdb provides this immuneACCESS table in a form limited to in-frame rearrangements. Some clones are lacking; in checked studies, under half of them reflect an unresolved V gene, and why the rest are absent is not known. Within this sample are some 380,000 clones, with roughly 87% of them counted one time only. Jointly, the top ten make up around 2.1% of the sample. Sequencing was performed on PBMCs or T cells enriched from blood (not recorded which). The receptors stem from a woman between 40 and 50 years old with acute COVID-19.

The chain recombines TRBV10-1 with TRBJ1-3; D call uncertain. CDR3 length: 15 amino acids. V was trimmed by 10 bases and J by 0 bases, leaving 16 bases between them. In germline, CDR1 is WNHNN, CDR2 SYGVQD (reference sequence). The CDR3 DNA follows: TGCGCCATCTCACAATCCGGGAGCTCTGGAAACACCATATATTTT. Translating it yields CAISQSGSSGNTIYF.

The chain is built from TRBV6-5 and TRBJ2-7; a weak D match, TRBD1 (5 bases). V gave up 7 bases and J gave up 0 bases, with 13 bases separating them. This CDR3 region has 14 residues. CDR1 and CDR2 from the germline V gene are MNHEY and SVGAGI. The CDR3 DNA follows: TGTGCCAGCAAACGACAGCCGAGCTCCTACGAGCAGTACTTC. Protein product: CASKRQPSSYEQYF.

The chain uses TRBV5-1 and TRBJ2-7; maybe TRBD2 (5 bases). Trimming shortened V by 4 bases and J by 2 bases, and 16 bases separated the two germline ends. The germline V gene encodes CDR1 SGHRS and CDR2 YFSETQ. The CDR3 is 15 amino acids. This chain's CDR3 is CASSRGGSVPYEQYF. CDR3 in DNA: TGCGCCAGCAGCCGGGGTGGTAGTGTACCCTACGAGCAGTACTTC.

V gene TRBV5-1 combines with J gene TRBJ2-2, with a possible D match to TRBD1 (5 bases). Germline V gives CDR1 SGHRS, CDR2 YFSETQ. V was trimmed by 2 bases and J by 0 bases, leaving 11 bases between them. This CDR3 is built from 16 residues. This CDR3 is CASSFTGDANTGELFF. DNA of the CDR3: TGCGCCAGCAGCTTTACAGGAGACGCGAACACCGGGGAGCTGTTTTTT.

The chain recombines TRBV2 with TRBJ2-1; D is perhaps TRBD2 (5 bases). CDR1 and CDR2 from the germline V gene are SNHLY and FYNNEI. The CDR3 spans 11 residues. V lost 7 bases and J lost 9, with 10 bases in between. CDR3 DNA: TGTGCCAGCAAAGAGGGCAGTGAGCAGTTCTTC. Encoded protein: CASKEGSEQFF.

The genes are TRBV9 and TRBJ1-5; possibly TRBD1 for D (6 bases). The germline V gene encodes CDR1 SGDLS and CDR2 YYNGEE. V lost 3 bases, J lost 3 bases, and 13 bases lay in between. The CDR3 consists of 15 residues. As DNA, the CDR3 is TGTGCCAGCAGCGCCCAACAGGGCCCCAATCAGCCCCAGCATTTT. Amino acids: CASSAQQGPNQPQHF.

The CDR3 protein is CASGPTTLSYEQYF. In DNA form, the CDR3 reads TGTGCTAGTGGACCAACGACACTTTCCTACGAGCAGTACTTC. The chain couples TRBV12-5 to TRBJ2-7, with no clear D. Per germline, CDR1 LGHNT and CDR2 FRNRAP. V lost 6 bases and J 1 base, leaving 13 bases between the germline ends. CDR3 length equals 14 residues.